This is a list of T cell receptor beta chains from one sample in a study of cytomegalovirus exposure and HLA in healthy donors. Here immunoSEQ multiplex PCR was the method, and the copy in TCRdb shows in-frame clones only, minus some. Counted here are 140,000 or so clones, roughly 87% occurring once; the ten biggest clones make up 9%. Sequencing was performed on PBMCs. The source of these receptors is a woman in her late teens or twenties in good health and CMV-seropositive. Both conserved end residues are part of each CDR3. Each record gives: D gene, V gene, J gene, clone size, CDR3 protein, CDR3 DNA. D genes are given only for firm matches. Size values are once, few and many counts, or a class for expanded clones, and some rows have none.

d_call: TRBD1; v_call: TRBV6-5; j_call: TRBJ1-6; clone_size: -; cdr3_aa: CASSPGQGRNSPLHF; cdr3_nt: TGTGCCAGCAGTCCGGGACAGGGTCGGAATTCACCCCTCCACTTT
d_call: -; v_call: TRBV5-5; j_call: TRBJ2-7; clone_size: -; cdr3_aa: CASSLGKGIKHDEQYF; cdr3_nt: TGTGCCAGCAGCTTGGGGAAGGGGATCAAGCACGACGAGCAGTACTTC
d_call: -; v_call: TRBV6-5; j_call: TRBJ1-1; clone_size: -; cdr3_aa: CASSYSTGGTEAFF; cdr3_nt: TGTGCCAGCAGTTACTCGACGGGAGGGACTGAAGCTTTCTTT
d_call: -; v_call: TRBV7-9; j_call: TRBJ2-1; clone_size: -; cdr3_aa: CASSLAGGNEQFF; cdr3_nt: TGTGCCAGCAGCTTAGCGGGGGGCAATGAGCAGTTCTTC
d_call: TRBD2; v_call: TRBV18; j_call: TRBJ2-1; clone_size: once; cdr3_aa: CASSPPGLAGGLDEQFF; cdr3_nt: TGTGCCAGCTCACCACCCGGACTAGCGGGGGGGCTTGATGAGCAGTTCTTC
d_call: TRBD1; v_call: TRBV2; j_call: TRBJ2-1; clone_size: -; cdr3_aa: CASSRLGQAGNEQFF; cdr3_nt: TGTGCCAGCAGTCGATTGGGACAGGCAGGCAATGAGCAGTTCTTC
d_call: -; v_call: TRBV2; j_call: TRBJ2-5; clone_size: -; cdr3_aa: CASNLRGLGETQYF; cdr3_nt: TGTGCCAGCAATTTGAGGGGACTTGGAGAGACCCAGTACTTC
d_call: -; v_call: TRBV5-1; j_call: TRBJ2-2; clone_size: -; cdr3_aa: CASSLAGGPAGELFF; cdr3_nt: TGCGCCAGCAGCTTGGCAGGGGGGCCTGCCGGGGAGCTGTTTTTT
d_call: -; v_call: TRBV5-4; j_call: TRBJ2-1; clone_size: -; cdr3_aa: CASSFGSPGEQFF; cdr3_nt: TGTGCCAGCAGCTTTGGTTCCCCCGGTGAGCAGTTCTTC
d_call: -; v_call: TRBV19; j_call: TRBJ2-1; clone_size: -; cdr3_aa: CASRTGSDEQFF; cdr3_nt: TGTGCCAGCCGAACAGGGTCGGATGAGCAGTTCTTC
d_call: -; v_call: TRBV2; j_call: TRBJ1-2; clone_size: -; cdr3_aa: CASRRVRTDSGYTF; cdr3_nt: TGTGCCAGCAGGAGGGTCCGGACAGACAGTGGCTACACCTTC
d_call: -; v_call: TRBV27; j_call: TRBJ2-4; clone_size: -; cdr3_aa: CASSSRSSIQYF; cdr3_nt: TGTGCCAGCAGTTCTCGTTCCAGCATTCAGTACTTC
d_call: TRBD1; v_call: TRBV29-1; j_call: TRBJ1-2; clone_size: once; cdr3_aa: CSVGQGAAGYTF; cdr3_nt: TGCAGCGTCGGACAGGGGGCGGCGGGCTACACCTTC
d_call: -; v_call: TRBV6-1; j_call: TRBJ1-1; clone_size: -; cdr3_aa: CASRVQGSTEAFF; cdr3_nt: TGTGCCAGCAGAGTACAGGGTTCCACTGAAGCTTTCTTT
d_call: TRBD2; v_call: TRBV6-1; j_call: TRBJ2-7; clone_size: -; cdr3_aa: CASSEAGRGLAGSEQYF; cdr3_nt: TGTGCCAGCAGTGAAGCGGGAAGGGGACTAGCGGGGAGCGAGCAGTACTTC
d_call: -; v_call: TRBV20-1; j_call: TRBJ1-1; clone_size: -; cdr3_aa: CSALLNTEAFF; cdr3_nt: TGCAGTGCCCTCCTCAACACTGAAGCTTTCTTT
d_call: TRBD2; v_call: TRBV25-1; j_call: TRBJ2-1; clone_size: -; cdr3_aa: CASSPTSGDVYNEQFF; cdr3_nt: TGTGCCAGCAGTCCAACTAGCGGGGATGTCTACAATGAGCAGTTCTTC
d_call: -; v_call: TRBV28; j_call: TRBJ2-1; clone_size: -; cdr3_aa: CATHSSAYNEQFF; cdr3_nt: TGTGCCACCCACTCGTCGGCCTACAATGAGCAGTTCTTC
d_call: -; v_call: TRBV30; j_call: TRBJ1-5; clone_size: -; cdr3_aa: CAWSEVAGGSQPQHF; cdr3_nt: TGTGCCTGGAGTGAGGTTGCGGGGGGTAGTCAGCCCCAGCATTTT
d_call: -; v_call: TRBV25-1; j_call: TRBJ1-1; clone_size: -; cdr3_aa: CASSGRIQAEAFF; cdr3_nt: TGTGCCAGCAGTGGCCGGATACAGGCTGAAGCTTTCTTT
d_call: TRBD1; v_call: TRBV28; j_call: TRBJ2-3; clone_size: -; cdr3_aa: CASSSWKGQVQDTQYF; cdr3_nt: TGTGCCAGCAGTTCATGGAAGGGACAGGTCCAAGATACGCAGTATTTT
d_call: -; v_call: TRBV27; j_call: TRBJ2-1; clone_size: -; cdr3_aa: CASSLSVGTAGDEQFF; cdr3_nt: TGTGCCAGCAGCCTTAGCGTCGGGACTGCCGGGGATGAGCAGTTCTTC
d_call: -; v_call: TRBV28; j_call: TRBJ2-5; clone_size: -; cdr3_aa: CASSFYGSETQETQYF; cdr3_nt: TGTGCCAGCAGTTTTTACGGGAGTGAGACACAAGAGACCCAGTACTTC
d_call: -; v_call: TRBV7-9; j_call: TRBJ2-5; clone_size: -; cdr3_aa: CASSPRLGPGQETQYF; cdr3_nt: TGTGCCAGCAGCCCCCGCTTGGGTCCAGGGCAAGAGACCCAGTACTTC
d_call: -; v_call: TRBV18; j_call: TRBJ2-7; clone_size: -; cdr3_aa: CASSPPGAPEQYF; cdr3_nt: TGTGCCAGCTCACCACCTGGGGCACCCGAGCAGTACTTC
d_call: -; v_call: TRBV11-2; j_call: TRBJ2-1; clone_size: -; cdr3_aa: CASSLPRQGRSSYNEQFF; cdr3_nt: TGTGCCAGCAGCCTACCAAGGCAGGGCAGGAGCTCCTACAATGAGCAGTTCTTC
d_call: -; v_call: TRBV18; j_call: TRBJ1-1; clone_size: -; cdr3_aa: CASSPSERGEAFF; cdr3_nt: TGTGCCAGCTCACCGTCGGAAAGGGGTGAAGCTTTCTTT